In its sample, the clone carrying this TCR delta chain ranks as medium-sized (0.01 to 0.1%). This specimen includes other DNA sequences encoding the same CDR3. This record belongs to a study of gamma-delta T cells after stem cell transplantation. The germline gives CDR1 GEAIGNYY, CDR2 EKD. CDR3 length equals 16 residues. The trim removed 1 base at V and 5 bases at J, leaving 9 bases unmatched. TCRdb re-called clones from the RT-PCR reads using CATT. Of 1,200 to 1,500 delta-chain clones listed, around 43% are singletons. The gene calls are TRDV2 and TRDJ1; TRDD3 matches at 10 bases. Input material: gamma-delta T cells. This clonotype was sampled from a human donor. It is not recorded whose cells these are; they may come from a transplant donor. CDR3 in DNA: TGTGCCTGTGACACGCTAGGAGGGGGATACGTTGATAAACTCATCTTT. Translated, it gives CACDTLGGGYVDKLIF.